This paragraph covers one T cell receptor (beta chain) sequence. This clone's antigen is unknown. Base qualities are missing; no much larger clone stands one base away. The data originate from a study of post-analysis software for immune sequencing data (dated by TCRdb to the mid-2010s). For context, the study as a whole: Disease courses on record covered relapsing-remitting, secondary progressive and progressive-relapsing multiple sclerosis, though some patients had no subtype annotation. The multiple sclerosis patient repertoires were compared with approximately 11 previously published healthy control repertoires from donors aged about 6 to 26 years. A subset of samples was prepared in parallel using single-end sample barcoding, then pooled and co-amplified after Illumina adapter ligation. Overall study results and their limits: Multiple sclerosis patients had significantly lower normalized Chao1 diversity than controls, a result that suggests substantial peripheral T-cell clonal expansion. When samples were clustered directly using the F measure, samples prepared in the same batch co-clustered strongly, which prompted a batch-effect correction. The multiple sclerosis patient group was slightly younger than the control group.

Receptor libraries were prepared by PCR. Sequenced using an Illumina HiSeq 2500. To reduce PCR and sequencing biases, unique molecular identifiers were incorporated into the TCR beta cDNA libraries. Per 1 to 10 million input T cells, roughly 0.5 million cDNA molecules were obtained, such that each molecule approximated one T cell. The same protocol used for the earlier healthy control dataset was applied to prepare and sequence the patient libraries. Within a given batch, samples were prepared together, multiplexed and sequenced on the same HiSeq lane. For the original study's pipeline: Raw barcoded reads were processed with MIGEC, discarding single-read molecular identifier groups before consensus assembly and CDR3 extraction. Clonotype tables were post-analysed with VDJtools, normalizing diversity by down-sampling all datasets to the smallest sample size. To correct batch-related cross-sample contamination, repertoire overlap clustering matched CDR3 amino acid sequences but not nucleotide sequences. The public sequencing data were trimmed at Q25 with fastp and processed into clonotypes with MiXCR by TCRdb, which kept only in-frame beta chains. Identical CDR3 protein sequences are pooled into one entry, listed with their most common genes and DNA. The V and J calls reflect TCRdb's pipeline rather than the authors' work. Counted in this sample were about 810,000 distinct CDR3 sequences; about 50% of them appeared once. The ten most abundant clones make up over 4% of the sample.

To demonstrate the VDJtools post-analysis software, TCR beta repertoires were profiled from the peripheral blood of about 13 young patients with multiple sclerosis. The patients with multiple sclerosis were children and adolescents between about 6 and 17 years of age. The sequencing sample was made of blood. The TCR was taken from a girl aged 5-17 years with multiple sclerosis.

The CDR3 reads CASSHGGNEQYF. The nucleotides read TGTGCCAGCAGCCATGGGGGGAACGAGCAGTACTTC. The sequence joins TRBV6-5 to TRBJ2-5; a weak D assignment points to TRBD2 (6 bases agree). Matching the DNA end better, TRBJ2-7 makes the J call doubtful. The germline V gene encodes CDR1 MNHEY and CDR2 SVGAGI. Reading from cysteine to phenylalanine, the CDR3 counts 12 amino acids. Just the 36-base CDR3 DNA is kept, in frame starting at base 1.